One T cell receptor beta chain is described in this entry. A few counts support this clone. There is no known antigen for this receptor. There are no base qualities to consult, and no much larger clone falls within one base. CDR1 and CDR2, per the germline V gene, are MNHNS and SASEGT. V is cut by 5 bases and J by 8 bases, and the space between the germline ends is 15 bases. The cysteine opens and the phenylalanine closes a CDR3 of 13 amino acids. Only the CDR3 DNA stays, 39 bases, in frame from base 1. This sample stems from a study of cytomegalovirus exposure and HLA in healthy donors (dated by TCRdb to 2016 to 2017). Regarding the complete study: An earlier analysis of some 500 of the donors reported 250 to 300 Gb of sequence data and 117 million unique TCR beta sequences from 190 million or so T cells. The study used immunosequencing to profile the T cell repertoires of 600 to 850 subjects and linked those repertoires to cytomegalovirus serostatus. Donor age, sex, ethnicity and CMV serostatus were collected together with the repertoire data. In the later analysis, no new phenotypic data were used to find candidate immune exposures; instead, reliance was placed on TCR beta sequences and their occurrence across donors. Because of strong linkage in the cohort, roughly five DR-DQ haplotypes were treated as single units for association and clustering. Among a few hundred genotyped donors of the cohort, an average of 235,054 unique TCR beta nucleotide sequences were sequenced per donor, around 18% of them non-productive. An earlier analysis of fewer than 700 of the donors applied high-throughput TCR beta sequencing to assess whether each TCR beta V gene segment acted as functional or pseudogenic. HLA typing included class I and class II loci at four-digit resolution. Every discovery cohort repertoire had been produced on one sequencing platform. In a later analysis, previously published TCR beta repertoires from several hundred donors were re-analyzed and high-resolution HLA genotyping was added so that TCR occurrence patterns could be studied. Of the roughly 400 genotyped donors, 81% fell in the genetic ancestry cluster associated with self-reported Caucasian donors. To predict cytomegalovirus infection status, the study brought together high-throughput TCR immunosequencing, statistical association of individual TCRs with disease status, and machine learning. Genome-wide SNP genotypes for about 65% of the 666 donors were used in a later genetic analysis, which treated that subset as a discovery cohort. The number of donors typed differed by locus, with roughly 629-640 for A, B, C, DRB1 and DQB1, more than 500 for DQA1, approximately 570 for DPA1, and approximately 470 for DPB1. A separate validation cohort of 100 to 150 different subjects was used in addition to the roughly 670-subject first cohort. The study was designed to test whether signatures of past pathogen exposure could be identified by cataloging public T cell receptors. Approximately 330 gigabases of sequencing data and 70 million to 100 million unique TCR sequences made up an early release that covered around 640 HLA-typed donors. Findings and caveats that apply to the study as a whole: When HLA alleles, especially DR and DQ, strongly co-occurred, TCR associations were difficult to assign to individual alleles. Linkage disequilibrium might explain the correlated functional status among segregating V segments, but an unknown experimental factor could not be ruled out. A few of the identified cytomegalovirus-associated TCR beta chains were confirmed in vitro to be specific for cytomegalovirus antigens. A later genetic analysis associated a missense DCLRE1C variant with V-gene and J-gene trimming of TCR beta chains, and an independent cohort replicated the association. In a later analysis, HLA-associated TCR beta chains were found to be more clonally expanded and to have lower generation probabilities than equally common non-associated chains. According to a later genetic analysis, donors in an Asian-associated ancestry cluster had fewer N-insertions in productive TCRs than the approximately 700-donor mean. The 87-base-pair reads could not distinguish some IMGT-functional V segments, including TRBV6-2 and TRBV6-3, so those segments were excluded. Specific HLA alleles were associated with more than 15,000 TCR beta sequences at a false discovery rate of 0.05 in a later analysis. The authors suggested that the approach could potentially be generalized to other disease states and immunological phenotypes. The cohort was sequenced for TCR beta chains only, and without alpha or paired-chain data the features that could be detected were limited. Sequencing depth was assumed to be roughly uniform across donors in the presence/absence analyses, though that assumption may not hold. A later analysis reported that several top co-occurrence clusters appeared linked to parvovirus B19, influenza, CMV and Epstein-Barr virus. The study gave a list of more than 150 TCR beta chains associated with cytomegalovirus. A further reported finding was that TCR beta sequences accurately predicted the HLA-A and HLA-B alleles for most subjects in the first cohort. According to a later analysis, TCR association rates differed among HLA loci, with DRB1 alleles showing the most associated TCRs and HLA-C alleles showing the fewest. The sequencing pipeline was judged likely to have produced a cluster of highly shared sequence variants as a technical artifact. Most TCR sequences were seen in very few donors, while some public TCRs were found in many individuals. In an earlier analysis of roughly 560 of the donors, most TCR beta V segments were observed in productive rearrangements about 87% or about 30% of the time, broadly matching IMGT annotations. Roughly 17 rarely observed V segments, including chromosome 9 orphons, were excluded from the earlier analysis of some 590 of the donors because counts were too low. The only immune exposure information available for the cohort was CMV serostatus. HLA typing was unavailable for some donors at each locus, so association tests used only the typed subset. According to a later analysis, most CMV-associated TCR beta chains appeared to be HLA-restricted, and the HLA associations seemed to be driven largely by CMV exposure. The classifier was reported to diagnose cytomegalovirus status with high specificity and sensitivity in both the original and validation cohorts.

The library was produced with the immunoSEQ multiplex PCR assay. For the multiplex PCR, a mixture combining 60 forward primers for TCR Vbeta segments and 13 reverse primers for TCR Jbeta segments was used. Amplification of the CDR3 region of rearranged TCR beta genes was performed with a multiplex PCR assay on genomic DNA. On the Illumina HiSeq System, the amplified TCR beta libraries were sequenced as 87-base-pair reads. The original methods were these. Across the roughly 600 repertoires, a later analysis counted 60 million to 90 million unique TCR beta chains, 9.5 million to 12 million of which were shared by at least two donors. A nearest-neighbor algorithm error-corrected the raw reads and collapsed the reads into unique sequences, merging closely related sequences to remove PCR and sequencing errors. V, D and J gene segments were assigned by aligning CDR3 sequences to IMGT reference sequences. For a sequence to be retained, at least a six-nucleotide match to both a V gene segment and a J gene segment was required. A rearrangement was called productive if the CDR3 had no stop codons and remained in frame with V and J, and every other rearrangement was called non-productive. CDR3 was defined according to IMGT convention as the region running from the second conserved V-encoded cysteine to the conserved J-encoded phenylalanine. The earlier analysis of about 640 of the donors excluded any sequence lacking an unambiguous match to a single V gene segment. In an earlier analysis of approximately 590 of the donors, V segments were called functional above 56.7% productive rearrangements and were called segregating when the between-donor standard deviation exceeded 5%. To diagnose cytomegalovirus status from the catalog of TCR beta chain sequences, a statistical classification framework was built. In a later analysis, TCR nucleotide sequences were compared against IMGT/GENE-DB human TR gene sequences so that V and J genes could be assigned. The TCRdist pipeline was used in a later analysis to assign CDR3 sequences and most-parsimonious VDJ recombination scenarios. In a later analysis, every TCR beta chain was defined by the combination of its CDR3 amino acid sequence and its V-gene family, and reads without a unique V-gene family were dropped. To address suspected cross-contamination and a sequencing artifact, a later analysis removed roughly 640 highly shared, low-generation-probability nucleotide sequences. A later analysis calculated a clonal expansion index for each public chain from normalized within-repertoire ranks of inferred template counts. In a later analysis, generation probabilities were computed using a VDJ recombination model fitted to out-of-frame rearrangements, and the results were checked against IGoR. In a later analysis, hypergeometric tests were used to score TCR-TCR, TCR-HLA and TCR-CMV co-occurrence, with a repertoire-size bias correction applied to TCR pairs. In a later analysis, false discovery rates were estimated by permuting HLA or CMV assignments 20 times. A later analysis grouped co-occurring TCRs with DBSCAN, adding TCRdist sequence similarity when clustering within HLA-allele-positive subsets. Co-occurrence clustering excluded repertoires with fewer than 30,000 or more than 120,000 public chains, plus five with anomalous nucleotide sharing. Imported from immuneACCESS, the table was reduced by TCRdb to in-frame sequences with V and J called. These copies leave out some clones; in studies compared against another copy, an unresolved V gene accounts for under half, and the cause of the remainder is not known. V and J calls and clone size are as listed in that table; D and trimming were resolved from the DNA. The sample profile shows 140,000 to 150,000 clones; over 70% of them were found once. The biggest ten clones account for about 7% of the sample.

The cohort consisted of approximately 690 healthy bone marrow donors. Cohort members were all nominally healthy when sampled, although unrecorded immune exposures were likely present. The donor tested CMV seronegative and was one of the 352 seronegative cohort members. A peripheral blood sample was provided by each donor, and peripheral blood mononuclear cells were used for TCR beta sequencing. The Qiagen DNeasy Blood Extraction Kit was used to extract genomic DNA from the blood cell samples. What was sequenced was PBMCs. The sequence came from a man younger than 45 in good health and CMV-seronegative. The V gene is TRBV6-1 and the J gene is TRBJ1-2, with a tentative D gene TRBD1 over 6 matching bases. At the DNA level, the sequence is TGTGCCAGCAGTTTCACAGGGTACGGCGGCTACACCTTC. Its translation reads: CASSFTGYGGYTF.